The clone carrying this TCR beta chain was detected ten times or more. Its antigen is unknown. The entry originates in a study of early T cells in non-severe SARS-CoV-2 infection. Study background: Sequencing used unsorted whole-blood bulk RNA, so chains lack pairing.

Study-wide results and caveats: Matching against VDJdb likely underestimated virus-specific expansions, favoring anti-spike CD8.

Attachment of unique molecular identifiers was made to individual cDNA molecules. TCRdb re-analysed the 5' RACE reads in MiXCR, keeping a single row per CDR3 protein. The sample carries under 100,000 distinct CDR3 sequences, approximately 15% recorded once. V dropped 5 bases and J dropped 4 bases, with 19 bases sitting between them. The CDR3 extends over 16 amino acids. In germline, CDR1 is SEHNR, CDR2 FQNEAQ (reference sequence). The chain couples TRBV7-9 to TRBJ2-3; possibly TRBD1 for D (6 bases). The sample consisted of whole blood. The TCR sequence derives from an adult who was a healthcare worker with PCR-confirmed SARS-CoV-2 infection or an uninfected control (not recorded which). The CDR3 coding sequence is TGTGCCAGCAGCGCAGACCAGGGGTCAGGTCCAGATACGCAGTATTTT. Translating gives CASSADQGSGPDTQYF.